This T cell receptor beta chain came from a study of shared clonotypes between healthy human individuals. Sequenced by immunoSEQ multiplex PCR; TCRdb stores in-frame clones only, minus some. The sample holds some 2,100,000 clones, 85% to 95% seen once. Naive CD8 populations comprised CD45RO-negative cells positively selected for CCR7, excluding terminally differentiated effector memory CD45RA+ cells. Germline V gene lookup returns CDR1 SGDLS and CDR2 YYNGEE. The CDR3 runs 20 residues. The ends lost 0 bases at V and 3 bases at J; junction bases unmatched: 9. The TCR was taken from a man between 18 and 35 years old in good health. Some clones in this sample may be carry-over from other donors' samples. The rearrangement joins TRBV9 to TRBJ2-2; 15 bases agree with TRBD2. The specimen sequenced was naive CD8+ T cells from PBMCs. The DNA of the CDR3 is TGTGCCAGCAGCGTAGCAAAGGGACTAGCGGGAGGTTTAGACACCGGGGAGCTGTTTTTT. Its translation: CASSVAKGLAGGLDTGELFF. The full variable domain, completed using reference TRBV9 and TRBJ2-2, is DSGVTQTPKHLITATGQRVTLRCSPRSGDLSVYWYQQSLDQGLQFLIQYYNGEERAKGNILERFSAQQFPDLHSELNLSSLELGDSALYFCASSVAKGLAGGLDTGELFFGEGSRLTVL.